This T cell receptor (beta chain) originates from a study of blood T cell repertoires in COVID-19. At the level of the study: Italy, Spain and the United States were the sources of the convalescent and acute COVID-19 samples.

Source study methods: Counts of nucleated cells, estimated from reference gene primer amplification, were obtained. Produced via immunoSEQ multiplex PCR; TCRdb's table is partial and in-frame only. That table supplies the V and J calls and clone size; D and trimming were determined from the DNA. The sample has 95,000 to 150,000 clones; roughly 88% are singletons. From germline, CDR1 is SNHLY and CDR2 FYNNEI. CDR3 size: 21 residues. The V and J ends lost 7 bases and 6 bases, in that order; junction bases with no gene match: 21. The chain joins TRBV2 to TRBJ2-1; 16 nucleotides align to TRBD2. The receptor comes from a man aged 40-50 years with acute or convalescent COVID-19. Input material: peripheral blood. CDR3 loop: CASMGGLAGGVGPSRSNEQFF. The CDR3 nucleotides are TGTGCCAGCATGGGGGGACTAGCGGGAGGGGTTGGTCCGAGCCGGAGCAATGAGCAGTTCTTC.